The 20 T cell receptor beta chains given below trace back to one sample, sequenced in a study of cytomegalovirus exposure and HLA in healthy donors. In the PCR, 60 Vbeta and 13 Jbeta primers were used. Produced via immunoSEQ multiplex PCR; TCRdb's table is partial and in-frame only. The sample yields approximately 100,000 clones, under 85% seen once. The sample was PBMCs. All receptors come from a middle-aged man in good health and CMV-seronegative.

This sequence joins TRBV5-6 and TRBJ1-1; TRBD1 matches 9 bases. The junction had 7 bases not matched to a gene; V was cut back by 4 bases and J by 3 bases. The CDR3 extends over 15 amino acids. Germline V lookup: CDR1 SGHDT, CDR2 YYEEEE. In nucleotides, the CDR3 is TGTGCCAGCAGCGCCGACAGGGGGAGGGACACTGAAGCTTTCTTT. Protein sequence: CASSADRGRDTEAFF.

The chain recombines TRBV5-1 with TRBJ2-1, with TRBD2 identical over 15 bases. The CDR3 contains 14 residues. V dropped 4 bases and J dropped 15; count of bases not matched to a gene: 8. Germline V CDR1 and CDR2: SGHRS, YFSETQ. The CDR3 sequence is CASSTGLAGGALFF. In DNA form, the CDR3 reads TGCGCCAGCAGCACGGGACTAGCGGGGGGCGCATTGTTCTTC.

The chain carries TRBV10-1 and TRBJ2-1; TRBD2 matches 10 bases. Germline loops: CDR1 WNHNN, CDR2 SYGVQD (reference sequence). The V gene end was trimmed by 5 bases and the J gene end by 5 bases; junction bases not matched to a gene: 9. The CDR3 sequence is 16 residues long. CDR3 sequence reads: CASSKSAGGLNNEQFF. The CDR3 bases are TGCGCCAGCAGTAAATCAGCGGGGGGGCTAAACAATGAGCAGTTCTTC.

The rearrangement links TRBV5-1 to TRBJ2-1, with TRBD2 matching 8 bases. Unmatched junction bases numbered 5, after V lost 0 bases and J lost 6 bases. The V gene's germline CDR1 is SGHRS and CDR2 YFSETQ. The length of the CDR3 is 15 residues. The CDR3 DNA reads as TGCGCCAGCAGCTTGGGCGGGGGGCCGGGCAATGAGCAGTTCTTC. Translating it yields CASSLGGGPGNEQFF.

The rearrangement joins TRBV29-1 to TRBJ2-5, with D hard to call. The CDR3 runs to 13 residues. Trimming stripped 1 base from V and 6 bases from J, with 12 bases between. Per the germline V gene, CDR1 is SQVTM and CDR2 is ANQGSEA. The CDR3 bases are TGCAGCGTTGAAGTGGCAGCGTCGAAGACCCAGTACTTC. Amino acid sequence: CSVEVAASKTQYF.

The V and J genes are TRBV28 and TRBJ2-3, with 11 bases matching TRBD2. Germline V lookup: CDR1 MDHEN, CDR2 SYDVKM. The CDR3 spans 16 residues. The junction had 8 bases not matched to a gene; V was cut back by 5 bases and J by 4 bases. The CDR3: CASSELAGGGSDTQYF. DNA of the CDR3: TGTGCCAGCAGTGAGCTAGCGGGGGGTGGCTCAGATACGCAGTATTTT.

The rearrangement uses TRBV5-4 and TRBJ1-4; D might be TRBD1 (6 bases). The V end lost 0 bases, the J end lost 6 bases, and 15 bases lay between the germline ends. CDR3 length equals 16 residues. Germline CDR1 is SGHNT and CDR2 is YYREEE (reference sequence). DNA for the CDR3: TGTGCCAGCAGCTTGGCGGGGGGCGGGTTTGATGAAAAACTGTTTTTT. Translated: CASSLAGGGFDEKLFF.

The chain has TRBV5-1 and TRBJ2-7; a possible D gene is TRBD2 (5 bases). The germline V gene has CDR1 SGHRS and CDR2 YFSETQ. This CDR3 has 14 amino acids. Between the trimmed V and J ends, which lost 2 bases and 2 bases, there was a span of 11 bases. The CDR3 spells CASSFRESTYEQYF. CDR3 nucleotides: TGCGCCAGCAGCTTCCGGGAATCCACCTACGAGCAGTACTTC. Looking up the rest from reference TRBV5-1 and TRBJ2-7 gives the full variable domain: KAGVTQTPRYLIKTRGQQVTLSCSPISGHRSVSWYQQTPGQGLQFLFEYFSETQRNKGNFPGRFSGRQFSNSRSEMNVSTLELGDSALYLCASSFRESTYEQYFGPGTRLTVT.

V usage is TRBV19 and J usage is TRBJ1-1; weak D call: TRBD1 (5 bases). CDR3 length: 14 residues. Germline V gives CDR1 LNHDA, CDR2 SQIVND (reference sequence). V was cut by 5 bases and J by 4 bases, with 14 bases left in between. The CDR3, as DNA: TGTGCCAGTAGTGACAGACATGGCGGCACTGAAGCTTTCTTT. It is translated as CASSDRHGGTEAFF.

J is TRBJ2-5 and V is TRBV5-1; possibly TRBD2 for D (5 bases). Germline loops: CDR1 SGHRS, CDR2 YFSETQ. The CDR3 has 14 residues. V was cut by 4 bases and J by 7 bases, with 17 bases left in between. The CDR3 DNA sequence: TGCGCCAGCAGCCCAGGACCAGAGGCGGGGACCCAGTACTTC. It codes for CASSPGPEAGTQYF.

This sequence joins TRBV6-1 and TRBJ2-3, with D uncertain. The CDR3 loop spans 14 amino acids. CDR1 is MNHNS, CDR2 SASEGT, per germline. V shed 6 bases and J shed 0 bases, with 10 bases lying between them. Here the CDR3 reads CASRSLTSTDTQYF. The CDR3 DNA reads as TGTGCCAGCAGGTCTCTTACTAGCACAGATACGCAGTATTTT.

The rearrangement uses TRBV7-2 and TRBJ1-4; no firm D call. This CDR3 is built from 13 residues. V dropped 5 bases and J dropped 8 bases, with 12 bases sitting between them. Germline assignment: CDR1 SGHTA and CDR2 FQGNSA. CDR3 nucleotide sequence: TGTGCCAGCAGCCCAACTTGGCGGGAAAAACTGTTTTTT. Protein: CASSPTWREKLFF.

The V and J genes are TRBV5-1 and TRBJ2-1; D ambiguous. V gave up 2 bases and J gave up 1 base, with 10 bases separating them. The CDR3 has 15 residues. In germline, CDR1 is SGHRS, CDR2 YFSETQ. This CDR3 reads CASSFLGPSYNEQFF. CDR3 in DNA: TGCGCCAGCAGCTTCCTAGGCCCTTCCTACAATGAGCAGTTCTTC.

The table lists this clone with a few counts. The chain links TRBV5-4 to TRBJ2-2; 7 positions match TRBD1. With V trimmed by 0 bases and J by 2 bases, 4 bases remained unmatched. The CDR3 loop spans 16 amino acids. In germline, CDR1 is SGHNT, CDR2 YYREEE (reference sequence). The CDR3 coding sequence is TGTGCCAGCAGCTTGGTCAACAGGGGAAACACCGGGGAGCTGTTTTTT. This translates into CASSLVNRGNTGELFF.

This chain uses TRBV15 with TRBJ1-5; perhaps TRBD1 as D (6 bases). CDR3 size: 15 residues. The V gene's germline CDR1 is LNHNV and CDR2 YYDKDF (reference sequence). The V gene lost 6 bases and the J gene lost 5 bases, with 17 bases spanning the gap. This CDR3 is CATRSRGGEDQPQHF. CDR3 nucleotides: TGTGCCACCAGGTCCCGGGGGGGCGAGGATCAGCCCCAGCATTTT.

As for this clone: At one of its ends the junction is not consistent with the germline gene, which may arise from a read error. This chain connects TRBV7-9 to TRBJ1-4, with TRBD1 identical over 9 bases. Per germline, CDR1 SEHNR and CDR2 FQNEAQ (reference sequence). This CDR3 has 16 amino acids. The CDR3 reads CSSSLGQGRGNEKLFF. As DNA, the CDR3 is TGTTCCAGCAGCCTCGGACAGGGGAGGGGCAATGAAAAACTGTTTTTT. Complete variable domain (other parts from reference TRBV7-9 and TRBJ1-4): DTGVSQNPRHKITKRGQNVTFRCDPISEHNRLYWYRQTLGQGPEFLTYFQNEAQLEKSRLLSDRFSAERPKGSFSTLEIQRTEQGDSAMYLCSSSLGQGRGNEKLFFGSGTQLSVL.

This chain connects TRBV9 to TRBJ2-1; D might be TRBD1 (5 bases). CDR3 length: 14 residues. V lost 0 bases, J lost 6 bases, and 10 bases lay in between. The germline CDR1 and CDR2 sequences are SGDLS and YYNGEE. CDR3 protein: CASSVVGQGNEQFF. The CDR3 coding sequence is TGTGCCAGCAGCGTAGTCGGTCAGGGCAATGAGCAGTTCTTC.

V is TRBV13 and J is TRBJ2-6, with 8 bases fitting TRBD1. From germline, CDR1 is PRHDT and CDR2 FYEKMQ (reference sequence). CDR3 size: 15 residues. The V segment lost 5 bases and the J segment 2 bases; nucleotides outside the gene matches: 2. The DNA for the CDR3 is TGTGCCAGCAGCCCACAGGGGGCTGGGGCCAACGTCCTGACTTTC. This codes for CASSPQGAGANVLTF.

The chain couples TRBV6-5 to TRBJ1-1; D remains unclear. Trimming cost V 10 bases and J 3 bases, with 12 bases left between them. Germline CDR1 MNHEY, CDR2 SVGAGI. The CDR3 loop spans 12 amino acids. CDR3 DNA sequence: TGTGCCACGCGCGCGGGGTACACTGAAGCTTTCTTT. This gives the protein CATRAGYTEAFF.

This rearrangement joins TRBV10-2 to TRBJ2-5, with D possibly being TRBD2 (5 bases). From germline, CDR1 is WSHSY and CDR2 SAAADI. V lost 3 bases, J lost 5 bases, and 10 bases lay in between. The CDR3 loop spans 13 amino acids. The chain's CDR3 is CASSDYGKETQYF. The CDR3 DNA reads as TGCGCCAGCAGTGATTACGGGAAGGAGACCCAGTACTTC.